This paragraph covers one T cell receptor beta chain sequence. Original processing notes: Reference gene primer amplification gave nucleated cell count estimates. Data came from immunoSEQ multiplex PCR; TCRdb stores just in-frame clones and leaves some out. The V and J calls and clone size come from that table; D and trimming were worked out from the DNA. The table has 180,000 or so clones, about 87% seen once; the top ten hold 2% to 3%. These data are taken from a study of blood T cell repertoires in COVID-19. Looking at the study overall: Material from acute and convalescent COVID-19 was sourced from the United States, Italy and Spain. Sources were T cells, B-cell-depleted T cells, or PBMCs; the material itself was cDNA or gDNA.

With 4 bases removed from V and 7 bases from J, the gap between germline ends came to 13 bases. The germline V gene has CDR1 LGHDT and CDR2 YNNKEL (reference sequence). The CDR3 runs to 14 residues. Source material: peripheral blood. The rearrangement uses TRBV3-1 (or the pseudogene TRBV3-2) and TRBJ1-4, with a weak D call TRBD1 (5 bases). This TCR was recovered from a man aged 40-50 years with active or convalescent COVID-19. The CDR3 sequence is CASSPRVGGEKLFF. The CDR3 nucleotides are TGTGCCAGCAGCCCCAGGGTGGGTGGTGAAAAACTGTTTTTT.